This is a list of T cell receptor beta chains from one sample in a study of shared clonotypes between healthy human individuals. Repertoires were generated with immunoSEQ multiplex PCR, while TCRdb's copy carries only in-frame clones and drops some. Here the sample spans 2 million to 2.5 million clones, 95% being singletons. The source material was naive CD4+ T cells sorted from blood. These receptors were obtained from a man aged 18 to 30 in good health. The CDR3 runs from the conserved cysteine through the conserved F or W. Each record gives: V gene, J gene, D gene, clone size, CDR3 protein, CDR3 DNA. D genes are given only for firm matches. The size of a clone is reported for some rows only, either as once, few or many, or as a class for expanded clones.

TRBV7-9	TRBJ2-1	.	once	CASSQSITYNEQFF	TGTGCCAGCAGCCAATCTATAACTTACAATGAGCAGTTCTTC
TRBV2	TRBJ2-2	.	.	CASSGQGNTGELFF	TGTGCCAGCAGTGGTCAGGGTAACACCGGGGAGCTGTTTTTT
TRBV19	TRBJ1-2	TRBD1	.	CASSRSGEGQSRNGYTF	TGTGCCAGTAGTAGATCCGGAGAGGGACAGTCTCGGAATGGCTACACCTTC
TRBV28	TRBJ1-2	TRBD1	.	CASSFRTGGAGYTF	TGTGCCAGCAGTTTTCGGACAGGGGGTGCTGGCTACACCTTC
TRBV9	TRBJ2-2	.	few	CASSVQGNTGELFF	TGTGCCAGCAGCGTACAGGGAAACACCGGGGAGCTGTTTTTT
TRBV10-3	TRBJ2-7	.	.	CAISEKGSYEQYF	TGTGCCATCAGTGAGAAGGGCTCCTACGAGCAGTACTTC
TRBV7-3	TRBJ1-5	TRBD1	.	CASSSGQDQPQHF	TGTGCCAGCAGCTCCGGACAGGATCAGCCCCAGCATTTT
TRBV5-1	TRBJ2-7	TRBD2	.	CASSPVSGSSYEQYF	TGCGCCAGCAGCCCCGTTAGCGGGAGCTCCTACGAGCAGTACTTC
TRBV30	TRBJ1-2	.	once	CAWSGGQGPNYGYTF	TGTGCCTGGAGTGGGGGCCAGGGGCCCAACTATGGCTACACCTTC
TRBV4-1	TRBJ2-7	.	.	CASSQDNPYEQYF	TGCGCCAGCAGCCAAGATAACCCCTACGAGCAGTACTTC
TRBV5-1	TRBJ1-1	.	.	CASSLNDRQAGVNTEAFF	TGCGCCAGCAGCTTGAATGACAGGCAGGCTGGTGTGAACACTGAAGCTTTCTTT
TRBV19	TRBJ1-1	.	.	CASSSGVRNTEAFF	TGTGCCAGTAGTTCCGGAGTTCGGAACACTGAAGCTTTCTTT
TRBV11-2	TRBJ1-1	.	once	CASSLGTEAFF	TGTGCCAGCAGCTTGGGCACTGAAGCTTTCTTT
TRBV18	TRBJ1-4	TRBD1	once	CASSGQPNEKLFF	TGTGCCAGCTCGGGACAGCCTAATGAAAAACTGTTTTTT
TRBV5-1	TRBJ2-7	.	.	CASSLFGYSSYEQYF	TGCGCCAGCAGCTTGTTTGGGTACAGCTCCTACGAGCAGTACTTC
TRBV15	TRBJ2-7	TRBD2	.	CATSSRREGSYEQYF	TGTGCCACCAGCAGTCGCAGGGAGGGTTCCTACGAGCAGTACTTC
TRBV6-5	TRBJ2-1	TRBD2	.	CASSRGLAEYNEQFF	TGTGCCAGCAGTAGGGGACTAGCAGAGTACAATGAGCAGTTCTTC
TRBV6-1	TRBJ1-1	TRBD1	.	CASTPGTGGLEAFF	TGTGCCAGCACCCCAGGGACAGGGGGACTTGAAGCTTTCTTT
TRBV5-8	TRBJ1-4	.	.	CASSLAAPGGVEEKLFF	TGTGCCAGCAGCTTAGCGGCCCCGGGAGGGGTGGAGGAAAAACTGTTTTTT
TRBV6-1	TRBJ2-1	.	.	CASSEAGGGNEQFF	TGTGCCAGCAGTGAAGCGGGGGGCGGGAATGAGCAGTTCTTC
TRBV5-1	TRBJ1-4	TRBD1	.	CASAAGQGNEKLFF	TGCGCCAGCGCCGCGGGACAGGGGAATGAAAAACTGTTTTTT
TRBV28	TRBJ2-7	.	.	CASSFSDSYEQYF	TGTGCCAGCAGTTTCTCCGATTCCTACGAGCAGTACTTC
TRBV7-2	TRBJ2-7	TRBD2	once	CASSFGLAGDEQYF	TGTGCCAGCAGCTTCGGGCTAGCGGGCGACGAGCAGTACTTC
TRBV5-1	TRBJ2-5	TRBD1	.	CASRQGAETQYF	TGCGCCAGCAGACAGGGGGCAGAGACCCAGTACTTC
TRBV11-3	TRBJ2-3	TRBD1	once	CASSPGQSSTDTQYF	TGTGCCAGCAGCCCGGGACAGAGTAGCACAGATACGCAGTATTTT
TRBV6-5	TRBJ1-6	TRBD1	.	CASSRQGRNSPLHF	TGTGCCAGCAGTCGACAGGGGAGGAATTCACCCCTCCACTTT
TRBV6-5	TRBJ2-1	.	.	CASSYSSVGSYEQFF	TGTGCCAGCAGTTACTCGTCCGTGGGAAGCTATGAGCAGTTCTTC
TRBV5-8	TRBJ2-3	.	.	CASSLGLTDTQYF	TGTGCCAGCAGTCTCGGCCTCACAGATACGCAGTATTTT
TRBV29-1	TRBJ2-7	.	.	CSVRSWIGSSYEQYF	TGCAGCGTTAGGAGTTGGATAGGCAGCTCCTACGAGCAGTACTTC
TRBV9	TRBJ2-3	TRBD1	.	CASSVGTGGQGRDTQYF	TGTGCCAGCAGCGTAGGAACGGGGGGACAGGGTAGAGATACGCAGTATTTT
TRBV18	TRBJ1-1	.	.	CASSRPNTEAFF	TGTGCCAGCTCACGCCCCAACACTGAAGCTTTCTTT
TRBV6-1	TRBJ2-7	.	once	CASSGLFRGGGPGEQYF	TGTGCCAGCAGTGGCCTTTTTCGAGGGGGAGGGCCAGGAGAGCAGTACTTC
TRBV5-1	TRBJ1-1	.	.	CASSLWTAKDTEAFF	TGCGCCAGCAGCCTTTGGACAGCAAAAGACACTGAAGCTTTCTTT
TRBV4-1	TRBJ1-2	.	.	CASSQERGGYTF	TGCGCCAGCAGCCAAGAAAGAGGAGGCTACACCTTC
TRBV9	TRBJ1-2	.	.	CASSVADNYGYTF	TGTGCCAGCAGCGTAGCGGACAACTATGGCTACACCTTC
TRBV6-1	TRBJ1-4	TRBD1	once	CASSGGQAYNEKLFF	TGTGCCAGCAGTGGTGGACAGGCTTATAATGAAAAACTGTTTTTT
TRBV5-1	TRBJ1-2	.	once	CASSLAVEGYGYTF	TGCGCCAGCAGCTTGGCCGTCGAGGGCTATGGCTACACCTTC
TRBV5-1	TRBJ2-1	TRBD1	.	CASSAPGQTFSYNEQFF	TGCGCCAGCAGTGCTCCGGGACAGACTTTCTCCTACAATGAGCAGTTCTTC
TRBV19	TRBJ2-6	.	.	CASSPDRISGANVLTF	TGTGCCAGTAGTCCAGACAGGATCTCTGGGGCCAACGTCCTGACTTTC